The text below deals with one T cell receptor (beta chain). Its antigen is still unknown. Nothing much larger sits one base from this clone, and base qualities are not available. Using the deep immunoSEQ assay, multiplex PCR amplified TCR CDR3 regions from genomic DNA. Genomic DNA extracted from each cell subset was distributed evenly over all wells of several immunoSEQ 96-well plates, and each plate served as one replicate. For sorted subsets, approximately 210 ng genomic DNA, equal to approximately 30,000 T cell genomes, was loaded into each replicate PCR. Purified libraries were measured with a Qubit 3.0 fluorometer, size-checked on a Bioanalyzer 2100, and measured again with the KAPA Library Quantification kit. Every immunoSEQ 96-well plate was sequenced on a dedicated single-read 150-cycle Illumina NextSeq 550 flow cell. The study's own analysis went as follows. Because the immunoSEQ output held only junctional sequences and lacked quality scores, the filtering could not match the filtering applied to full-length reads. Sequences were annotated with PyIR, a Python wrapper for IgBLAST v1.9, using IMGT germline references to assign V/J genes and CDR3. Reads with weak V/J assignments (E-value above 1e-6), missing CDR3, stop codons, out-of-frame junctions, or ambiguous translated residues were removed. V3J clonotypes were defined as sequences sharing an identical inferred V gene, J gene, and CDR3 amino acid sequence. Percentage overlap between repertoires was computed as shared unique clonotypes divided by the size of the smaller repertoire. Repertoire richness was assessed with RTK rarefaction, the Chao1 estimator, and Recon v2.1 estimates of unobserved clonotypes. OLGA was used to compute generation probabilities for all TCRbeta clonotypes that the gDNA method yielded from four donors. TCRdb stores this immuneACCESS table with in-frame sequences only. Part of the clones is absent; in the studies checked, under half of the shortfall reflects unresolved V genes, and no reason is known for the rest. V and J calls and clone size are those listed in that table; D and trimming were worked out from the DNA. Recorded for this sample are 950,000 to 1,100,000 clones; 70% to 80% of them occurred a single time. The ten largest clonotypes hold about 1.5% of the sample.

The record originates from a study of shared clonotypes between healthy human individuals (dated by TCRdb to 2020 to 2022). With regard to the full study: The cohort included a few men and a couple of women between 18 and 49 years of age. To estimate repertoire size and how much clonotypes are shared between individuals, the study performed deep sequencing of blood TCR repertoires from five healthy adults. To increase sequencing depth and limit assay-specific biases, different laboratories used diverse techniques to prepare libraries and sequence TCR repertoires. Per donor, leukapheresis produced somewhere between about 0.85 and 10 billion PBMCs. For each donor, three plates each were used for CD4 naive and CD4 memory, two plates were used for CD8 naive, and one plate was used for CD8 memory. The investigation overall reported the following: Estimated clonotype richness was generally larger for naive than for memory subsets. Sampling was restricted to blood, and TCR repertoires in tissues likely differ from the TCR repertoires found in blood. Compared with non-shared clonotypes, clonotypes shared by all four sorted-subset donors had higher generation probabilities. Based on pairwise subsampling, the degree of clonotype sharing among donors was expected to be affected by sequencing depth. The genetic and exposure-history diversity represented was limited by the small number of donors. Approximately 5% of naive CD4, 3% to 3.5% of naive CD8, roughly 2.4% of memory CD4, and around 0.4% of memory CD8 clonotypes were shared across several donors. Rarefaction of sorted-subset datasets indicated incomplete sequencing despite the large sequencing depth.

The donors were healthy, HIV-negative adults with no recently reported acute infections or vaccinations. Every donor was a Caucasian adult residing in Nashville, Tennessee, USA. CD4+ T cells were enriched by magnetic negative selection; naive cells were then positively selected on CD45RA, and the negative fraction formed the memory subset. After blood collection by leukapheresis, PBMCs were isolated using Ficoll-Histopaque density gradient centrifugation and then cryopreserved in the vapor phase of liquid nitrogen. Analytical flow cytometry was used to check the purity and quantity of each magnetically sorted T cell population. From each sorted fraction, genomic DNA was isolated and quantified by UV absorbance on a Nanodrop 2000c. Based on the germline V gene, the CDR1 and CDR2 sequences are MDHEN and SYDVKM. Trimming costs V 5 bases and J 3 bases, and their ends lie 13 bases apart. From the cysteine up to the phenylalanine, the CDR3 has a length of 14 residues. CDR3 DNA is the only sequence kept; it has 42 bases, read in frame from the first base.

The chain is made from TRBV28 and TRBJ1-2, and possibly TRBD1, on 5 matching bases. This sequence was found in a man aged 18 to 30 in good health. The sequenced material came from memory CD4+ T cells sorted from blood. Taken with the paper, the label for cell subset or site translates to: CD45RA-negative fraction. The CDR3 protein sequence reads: CASSPGPSYYGYTF. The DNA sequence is TGTGCCAGCAGTCCGGGACCTTCTTACTATGGCTACACCTTC.